This T cell receptor beta chain was retrieved from a study of early T cells in non-severe SARS-CoV-2 infection. Study-level results: Sequences matched to VDJdb favored anti-spike CD8 responses, while private and CD4 specificities were missed.

CDR1 is SNHLY, CDR2 FYNNEI, per germline. The CDR3 length is 15 residues. Individual cDNA molecules received unique molecular identifiers during library preparation. TCRdb fed the 5' RACE reads into MiXCR, producing one record per CDR3 protein. The profile shows more than 60,000 distinct CDR3 sequences, about an eighth of them singletons. About this clonotype itself: The antigen is undetermined. An end of the junction does not agree with germline; a read error may underlie this.

The rearrangement links TRBV2 to TRBJ2-5; 9 bases are shared with TRBD1. Source: whole blood, taken at baseline. The sequence was obtained from an adult who was a healthcare worker with PCR-confirmed SARS-CoV-2 infection or an uninfected control (not recorded which). CDR3 nucleotide sequence: TGTGGCAGCAGCTGGGACAGGGACAAACAAGAGACCCAGTACTTC. It is translated as CGSSWDRDKQETQYF.